The entry below gives a single TCR beta chain sequence along with its context. What it recognizes is unknown. This entry is derived from a study of T cells expressing NK-cell markers. Overall study results and limits: Also leading the CD3+CD56-NKG2C+ fraction in a handful of donors were these clonotypes. Dominant NKG2C+ clonotypes were found to form roughly 1.0-7.5% of CD8+ T cells in over five donors.

TCRdb re-called the 5' RACE reads and gives one entry per CDR3 protein, without DNA. The sample has 130,000 to 150,000 distinct CDR3 sequences. The CDR3 is made up of 18 amino acids. In germline, CDR1 is MGHRA, CDR2 YSYEKL. Sequenced material: blood T cells: a sorted CD56 or NKG2C T cell subset, CD4+ or CD8+ T cells, or bulk PBMC T cells (not recorded which). This chain links TRBV4-1 with TRBJ2-2; TCRdb calls TRBD2, which cannot be checked without DNA. The clonotype comes from a young man in good health. The CDR3 spells CASSQEGQTSGHTGELFF.